Listed below are T cell receptor beta chains from one sample, sequenced in a study of cytomegalovirus exposure and HLA in healthy donors. Sequenced by immunoSEQ multiplex PCR; TCRdb stores in-frame clones only, minus some. The sample carries some 190,000 clones, more than 60% recorded once. The material sequenced was PBMCs. The receptors originated from a woman under 40 in good health and CMV-seropositive. CDR3s include the opening cysteine and the closing phenylalanine or tryptophan. A D gene is named only where the DNA matches it firmly. Some rows have no size entry. The others give once, few or many, or a class for an expanded clone.

V gene: TRBV18
J gene: TRBJ1-2
D gene: TRBD1
clone size: .
CDR3 DNA: TGTGCCAGCTCACTTGGACAGGGGGCAGACGGCTACACCTTC
CDR3 protein: CASSLGQGADGYTF

V gene: TRBV10-3
J gene: TRBJ1-1
D gene: TRBD1
clone size: .
CDR3 DNA: TGTGCCATCAGTGAGTCCGGGGCAGGGGGTACTGAAGCTTTCTTT
CDR3 protein: CAISESGAGGTEAFF

V gene: TRBV6-1
J gene: TRBJ2-1
D gene: .
clone size: few
CDR3 DNA: TGTGCCAGCAGTGATCAACTAGCCTACAATGAGCAGTTCTTC
CDR3 protein: CASSDQLAYNEQFF

V gene: TRBV4-3
J gene: TRBJ1-1
D gene: TRBD1
clone size: .
CDR3 DNA: TGCGCCAGCAGCCACCTGAACCAGGGGGGAGGAACTGAAGCTTTCTTT
CDR3 protein: CASSHLNQGGGTEAFF

V gene: TRBV9
J gene: TRBJ2-1
D gene: TRBD1
clone size: .
CDR3 DNA: TGTGCCAGCAGCGTGGACAGGGGCGCATACAATGAGCAGTTCTTC
CDR3 protein: CASSVDRGAYNEQFF

V gene: TRBV12-1
J gene: TRBJ1-4
D gene: .
clone size: .
CDR3 DNA: TGTGCCAGCAGCTTGGCCGGGGACAGGATCGGTAATGAAAAACTGTTTTTT
CDR3 protein: CASSLAGDRIGNEKLFF

V gene: TRBV2
J gene: TRBJ1-1
D gene: TRBD1
clone size: few
CDR3 DNA: TGTGCCAGCAGTGCAGGGGGGTGGACTGAAGCTTTCTTT
CDR3 protein: CASSAGGWTEAFF

V gene: TRBV11-3
J gene: TRBJ2-7
D gene: TRBD1
clone size: .
CDR3 DNA: TGTGCCAGCAGCCTCTCGACAGGGGGCTTCGACGAGCAGTACTTC
CDR3 protein: CASSLSTGGFDEQYF

V gene: TRBV6-5
J gene: TRBJ1-3
D gene: .
clone size: .
CDR3 DNA: TGTGCCGTCCACGGGGGCTCTGGAAACACCATATATTTT
CDR3 protein: CAVHGGSGNTIYF

V gene: TRBV5-1
J gene: TRBJ2-7
D gene: .
clone size: .
CDR3 DNA: TGCGCCAGCAGCTTGGCTCTGGGGGCGAGTCCCTACGAGCAGTACTTC
CDR3 protein: CASSLALGASPYEQYF

V gene: TRBV13
J gene: TRBJ1-1
D gene: TRBD1
clone size: .
CDR3 DNA: TGTGCCAGCAGCTCTATTTACAGGGGGTCGGGCACTGAAGCTTTCTTT
CDR3 protein: CASSSIYRGSGTEAFF

V gene: TRBV7-9
J gene: TRBJ1-5
D gene: TRBD1
clone size: .
CDR3 DNA: TGTGCCAGCAGCTTTACAGGGGAAGGACAGCCCCAGCATTTT
CDR3 protein: CASSFTGEGQPQHF

V gene: TRBV7-2
J gene: TRBJ2-6
D gene: TRBD1
clone size: .
CDR3 DNA: TGTGCCAGCAGCGAAATGACAGGGCTGGGGGCCAACGTCCTGACTTTC
CDR3 protein: CASSEMTGLGANVLTF

V gene: TRBV4-3
J gene: TRBJ1-5
D gene: .
clone size: once
CDR3 DNA: TGCGCCAGCAGCCAGTGGGGAGGGGCAAATCAGCCCCAGCATTTT
CDR3 protein: CASSQWGGANQPQHF

V gene: TRBV5-1
J gene: TRBJ1-2
D gene: TRBD1
clone size: .
CDR3 DNA: TGCGCCAGCAGCCCGGGACAGGCTCTCACTAACTATGGCTACACCTTC
CDR3 protein: CASSPGQALTNYGYTF

V gene: TRBV6-1
J gene: TRBJ1-2
D gene: .
clone size: .
CDR3 DNA: TGTGCCAGCAGTGAAAGGACAGAGTATGGCTACACCTTC
CDR3 protein: CASSERTEYGYTF

V gene: TRBV6-1
J gene: TRBJ1-5
D gene: .
clone size: .
CDR3 DNA: TGTGCCAGCAACTTCCCCCGGGACAACAATCAGCCCCAGCATTTT
CDR3 protein: CASNFPRDNNQPQHF

V gene: TRBV7-2
J gene: TRBJ2-4
D gene: TRBD2
clone size: once
CDR3 DNA: TGTGCCAGCAGCTCCAGCGGGAGCGTAGCCAAAAACATTCAGTACTTC
CDR3 protein: CASSSSGSVAKNIQYF

V gene: TRBV5-8
J gene: TRBJ2-1
D gene: .
clone size: .
CDR3 DNA: TGTGCCAGCAGCTTGAGGGGGGGTACCCACAATGAGCAGTTCTTC
CDR3 protein: CASSLRGGTHNEQFF

V gene: TRBV19
J gene: TRBJ2-7
D gene: TRBD1
clone size: .
CDR3 DNA: TGTGCCAGTAGTCTCGGACAGGGCTCCTACGAGCAGTACTTC
CDR3 protein: CASSLGQGSYEQYF

V gene: TRBV7-9
J gene: TRBJ1-1
D gene: TRBD1
clone size: .
CDR3 DNA: TGTGCCAGCAGCTTAATTTCGTTTAGGGACAGCCTTCGAGGCACTGAAGCTTTCTTT
CDR3 protein: CASSLISFRDSLRGTEAFF

V gene: TRBV15
J gene: TRBJ2-3
D gene: .
clone size: .
CDR3 DNA: TGTGCCACCAGCCCCCGACAAACCACAGATACGCAGTATTTT
CDR3 protein: CATSPRQTTDTQYF

V gene: TRBV9
J gene: TRBJ1-1
D gene: .
clone size: .
CDR3 DNA: TGTGCCAGCAGCTCCCGATCCTGGGGGGACACTGAAGCTTTCTTT
CDR3 protein: CASSSRSWGDTEAFF

V gene: TRBV6-6
J gene: TRBJ2-5
D gene: TRBD2
clone size: .
CDR3 DNA: TGTGCCACCTTGACTAGCGGGGAAGAGACCCAGTACTTC
CDR3 protein: CATLTSGEETQYF

V gene: TRBV7-2
J gene: TRBJ2-1
D gene: TRBD2
clone size: .
CDR3 DNA: TGTGCCAGCAGCCCCAGCGCTAGCGGGTCCTACAATGAGCAGTTCTTC
CDR3 protein: CASSPSASGSYNEQFF

V gene: TRBV6-5
J gene: TRBJ2-7
D gene: .
clone size: .
CDR3 DNA: TGTGCCAGCAGGAAAGCCGCAGGGAACTACGAGCAGTACTTC
CDR3 protein: CASRKAAGNYEQYF

V gene: TRBV4-3
J gene: TRBJ2-2
D gene: .
clone size: few
CDR3 DNA: TGCGCCAGCAGCCAAGATCAGGCCGGGAACACCGGGGAGCTGTTTTTT
CDR3 protein: CASSQDQAGNTGELFF

V gene: TRBV30
J gene: TRBJ1-2
D gene: .
clone size: .
CDR3 DNA: TGTGCCCGGGCCAGGGAATATGGCTACACCTTC
CDR3 protein: CARAREYGYTF

V gene: TRBV5-1
J gene: TRBJ2-3
D gene: .
clone size: .
CDR3 DNA: TGCGCCAGCAGCTTTGGGCCCCTCACAGATACGCAGTATTTT
CDR3 protein: CASSFGPLTDTQYF

V gene: TRBV6-5
J gene: TRBJ1-2
D gene: .
clone size: .
CDR3 DNA: TGTGCCAGCAGTCCAACAACCTATGGCTACACCTTC
CDR3 protein: CASSPTTYGYTF

V gene: TRBV19
J gene: TRBJ1-1
D gene: .
clone size: .
CDR3 DNA: TGTGCCAGTAGGCCACAGGGTATGGGGACTGAAGCTTTCTTT
CDR3 protein: CASRPQGMGTEAFF

V gene: TRBV29-1
J gene: TRBJ2-2
D gene: TRBD1
clone size: few
CDR3 DNA: TGCAGCGTTGAAGGACAGGGAGACACCGGGGAGCTGTTTTTT
CDR3 protein: CSVEGQGDTGELFF

V gene: TRBV25-1
J gene: TRBJ2-1
D gene: .
clone size: .
CDR3 DNA: TGTGCCAGCAGTGAGTTCGGGAGTAGCCATGAGCAGTTCTTC
CDR3 protein: CASSEFGSSHEQFF

V gene: TRBV7-3
J gene: TRBJ2-5
D gene: TRBD2
clone size: .
CDR3 DNA: TGTGCCAGCAGCCCGGGGGGGCGAAAGGAAGAGACCCAGTACTTC
CDR3 protein: CASSPGGRKEETQYF

V gene: TRBV6-1
J gene: TRBJ2-7
D gene: TRBD1
clone size: once
CDR3 DNA: TGTGCCAGCAGCCCCCCCGGACAGGGAGCCGAGCAGTACTTC
CDR3 protein: CASSPPGQGAEQYF

V gene: TRBV27
J gene: TRBJ1-1
D gene: TRBD1
clone size: .
CDR3 DNA: TGTGCCAGCATCTTTAGGGAGACAGGGAAAGCTTTCTTT
CDR3 protein: CASIFRETGKAFF

V gene: TRBV4-2
J gene: TRBJ2-7
D gene: .
clone size: .
CDR3 DNA: TGTGCCAGCAGCCAAGATCCGGCGGTACCGATCGCCTCCTACGAGCAGTACTTC
CDR3 protein: CASSQDPAVPIASYEQYF

V gene: TRBV4-2
J gene: TRBJ2-7
D gene: TRBD2
clone size: .
CDR3 DNA: TGTGCCAGCAGCCTGACTAGCGGGGAATCCTACGAGCAGTACTTC
CDR3 protein: CASSLTSGESYEQYF

V gene: TRBV6-5
J gene: TRBJ1-4
D gene: .
clone size: .
CDR3 DNA: TGTGCCAGCAGTTACGGGAGGGATGGTGAAAAACTGTTTTTT
CDR3 protein: CASSYGRDGEKLFF

V gene: TRBV15
J gene: TRBJ2-7
D gene: .
clone size: .
CDR3 DNA: TGTGCCACCAGCGCGCGGGGCCCCTCCTACGAGCAGTACTTC
CDR3 protein: CATSARGPSYEQYF

V gene: TRBV10-3
J gene: TRBJ2-7
D gene: TRBD1
clone size: few
CDR3 DNA: TGTGCCATCAGTGAAGGGACAGGGTTGTACTACGAGCAGTACTTC
CDR3 protein: CAISEGTGLYYEQYF

V gene: TRBV4-1
J gene: TRBJ1-1
D gene: .
clone size: few
CDR3 DNA: TGCGCCAGCAGCCAAAGGGATGACAGCTACTCCACTGAAGCTTTCTTT
CDR3 protein: CASSQRDDSYSTEAFF

V gene: TRBV6-6
J gene: TRBJ1-1
D gene: TRBD1
clone size: once
CDR3 DNA: TGTGCCAGCATCAGCCCTGGGACAGGGGTTGAAGCTTTCTTT
CDR3 protein: CASISPGTGVEAFF

V gene: TRBV10-2
J gene: TRBJ2-7
D gene: TRBD2
clone size: .
CDR3 DNA: TGCGCCAGCAGTGACTACGCGACTAGCGGGGGCTACGAGCAGTACTTC
CDR3 protein: CASSDYATSGGYEQYF

V gene: TRBV28
J gene: TRBJ2-7
D gene: .
clone size: few
CDR3 DNA: TGTGCCAGCAGAACGACCAGGGAGCAGTACTTC
CDR3 protein: CASRTTREQYF

V gene: TRBV27
J gene: TRBJ1-1
D gene: .
clone size: .
CDR3 DNA: TGTGCCAGCAGTTTATTCCAGAACACTGAAGCTTTCTTT
CDR3 protein: CASSLFQNTEAFF

V gene: TRBV28
J gene: TRBJ1-2
D gene: TRBD1
clone size: few
CDR3 DNA: TGTGCCAGCAGTCCGGGACAGGGATATGGCTACACCTTC
CDR3 protein: CASSPGQGYGYTF